These T cell receptor beta chains were read from a single sample in a study of blood T cells in healthy people across ages. TCRdb reprocessed the 5' RACE reads with MiXCR, giving one entry per CDR3 protein. The sample lists 1.5 million to 2 million distinct CDR3 sequences, around 50% seen once, with around 2.1% in the top ten. Sequences were obtained from blood. Receptor source: a woman between 40 and 55 years old in good health. CDR3s include the opening cysteine and the closing phenylalanine or tryptophan. Fields, in order: D gene, V gene, clone size, J gene, CDR3 protein, CDR3 DNA. The D gene is left open where the match is weak. The size field is filled for only some rows; it gives once, few, many or a size class.

TRBD2	TRBV4-3	once	TRBJ2-3	CDSSQGLAGGRDTQYF	TGCGACAGCAGCCAAGGACTAGCGGGGGGACGAGATACGCAGTATTTT
NA	TRBV2	NA	TRBJ1-2	CASRGDDYGYTF	TGTGCCAGCAGGGGGGACGACTATGGCTACACCTTC
NA	TRBV5-5	NA	TRBJ2-3	CASNQWDTDTQYF	TGTGCCAGCAACCAGTGGGACACAGATACGCAGTATTTT
NA	TRBV15	NA	TRBJ2-7	CATKEELSSYEQYF	TGTGCCACCAAGGAGGAACTCAGCTCCTACGAGCAGTACTTC
TRBD2	TRBV6-1	NA	TRBJ2-4	CASTNTREGGAKNIQYF	TGTGCCAGCACCAACACACGGGAGGGGGGGGCCAAAAACATTCAGTACTTC
TRBD1	TRBV12-3/TRBV12-4	NA	TRBJ2-3	CASSFDTQGRGDTQYF	TGTGCCAGCAGTTTCGATACACAGGGGCGCGGGGATACGCAGTATTTT
NA	TRBV24-1	NA	TRBJ1-4	CATSATGTNEKLFF	TGTGCCACCAGCGCGACGGGAACTAATGAAAAACTGTTTTTT
TRBD2	TRBV7-9	NA	TRBJ2-1	CAGSLWTSGDNEQFF	TGTGCCGGCAGCTTATGGACTAGCGGGGACAATGAGCAGTTCTTC
TRBD1	TRBV6-5	NA	TRBJ2-5	CASSPGTGGGQYF	TGTGCCAGCAGCCCCGGGACAGGGGGTGGGCAGTACTTC
TRBD1	TRBV27	few	TRBJ1-2	CASSLSRRTGSGYTF	TGTGCCAGCAGTTTATCGAGGAGGACAGGGTCTGGCTACACCTTC
NA	TRBV7-9	NA	TRBJ2-3	CASSSLGPLSGDTQYF	TGTGCCAGCAGCTCCTTGGGACCGCTGAGTGGAGATACGCAGTATTTT